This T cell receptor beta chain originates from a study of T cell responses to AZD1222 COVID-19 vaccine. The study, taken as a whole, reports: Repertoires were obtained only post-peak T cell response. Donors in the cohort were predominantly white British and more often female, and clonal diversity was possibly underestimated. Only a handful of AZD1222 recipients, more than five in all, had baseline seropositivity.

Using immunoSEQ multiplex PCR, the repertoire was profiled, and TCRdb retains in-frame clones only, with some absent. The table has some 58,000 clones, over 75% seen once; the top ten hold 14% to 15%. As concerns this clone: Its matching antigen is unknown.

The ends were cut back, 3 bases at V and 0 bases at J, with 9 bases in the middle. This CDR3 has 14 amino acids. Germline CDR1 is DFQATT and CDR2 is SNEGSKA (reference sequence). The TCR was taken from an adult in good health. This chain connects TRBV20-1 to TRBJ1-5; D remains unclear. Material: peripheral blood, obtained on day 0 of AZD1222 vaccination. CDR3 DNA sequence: TGCAGTGCTAGTAATCACGGTAGCAATCAGCCCCAGCATTTT. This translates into CSASNHGSNQPQHF.